The rows below give T cell receptor beta chains drawn from one sample of a study of cytomegalovirus exposure and HLA in healthy donors. TCRdb keeps only in-frame clones here, not all; method: immunoSEQ multiplex PCR. The data show approximately 200,000 clones, roughly 84% seen once. The sequenced material came from PBMCs. The receptor set was obtained from a boy aged 10-17 years in good health and CMV-seronegative. Both conserved end residues are part of each CDR3. D genes are given only for firm matches. Clone size is not always given. Where it is, it says once, few, many or a class for expanded clones.

clone size,J gene,D gene,V gene,CDR3 protein,CDR3 DNA
NA,TRBJ1-5,NA,TRBV30,CAWSVKGQGNQPQHF,TGTGCCTGGAGTGTAAAGGGGCAGGGAAATCAGCCCCAGCATTTT
once,TRBJ2-1,NA,TRBV10-3,CAISESRINEQFF,TGTGCCATCAGTGAGTCGAGGATCAATGAGCAGTTCTTC
NA,TRBJ1-6,NA,TRBV27,CASSHLGRNSPLHF,TGTGCCAGCAGTCATCTTGGGCGCAATTCACCCCTCCACTTT
NA,TRBJ2-1,TRBD2,TRBV7-8,CASSPPLAGGYNEQFF,TGTGCCAGCAGCCCCCCGCTAGCGGGAGGGTACAATGAGCAGTTCTTC
NA,TRBJ1-5,NA,TRBV28,CASSMDRLSNQPQHF,TGTGCCAGCAGCATGGACAGACTCAGCAATCAGCCCCAGCATTTT
NA,TRBJ2-1,NA,TRBV27,CATGQGAREQFF,TGTGCCACCGGCCAGGGTGCCCGTGAGCAGTTCTTC
NA,TRBJ2-5,TRBD1,TRBV5-1,CASSSGQGRKTQYF,TGCGCCAGCAGCTCGGGACAGGGTCGAAAGACCCAGTACTTC
NA,TRBJ1-5,TRBD1,TRBV2,CASSDSGGGRPQHF,TGTGCCAGCAGTGATTCAGGGGGCGGGAGACCCCAGCATTTT
NA,TRBJ1-6,TRBD1,TRBV7-9,CASSFWDRAESPLHF,TGTGCCAGCAGCTTCTGGGACAGGGCAGAGTCACCCCTCCACTTT
NA,TRBJ1-2,TRBD1,TRBV6-5,CASSQGGGYTF,TGTGCCAGCAGTCAGGGGGGTGGCTACACCTTC
NA,TRBJ2-7,TRBD1,TRBV27,CASSFKGQGWYEQYF,TGTGCCAGCAGTTTTAAGGGACAGGGCTGGTACGAGCAGTACTTC
NA,TRBJ1-5,NA,TRBV7-2,CASSLRFGNQPQHF,TGTGCCAGCAGCTTAAGATTCGGGAATCAGCCCCAGCATTTT
NA,TRBJ1-3,TRBD1,TRBV9,CASSDGQGDTIYF,TGTGCCAGCAGCGACGGACAGGGGGACACCATATATTTT
NA,TRBJ2-1,TRBD1,TRBV9,CASSVGGGFWEQFF,TGTGCCAGCAGCGTAGGAGGGGGCTTTTGGGAGCAGTTCTTC
NA,TRBJ2-1,TRBD2,TRBV14,CASSVIAGGHNEQFF,TGTGCCAGCAGCGTTATAGCGGGAGGTCACAATGAGCAGTTCTTC
NA,TRBJ1-2,TRBD1,TRBV29-1,CSVESRGRTPYGYTF,TGCAGCGTTGAAAGCAGGGGGCGGACCCCCTATGGCTACACCTTC
NA,TRBJ2-7,TRBD1,TRBV6-1,CASRFQGAGGYEQYF,TGTGCCAGCAGGTTTCAGGGGGCCGGAGGCTACGAGCAGTACTTC
NA,TRBJ1-6,NA,TRBV6-6,CASRLGSPLHF,TGTGCCAGCAGGCTAGGTTCACCCCTCCACTTT
NA,TRBJ1-1,NA,TRBV7-8,CASRPTGNTEAFF,TGTGCCAGCAGACCGACGGGGAACACTGAAGCTTTCTTT
NA,TRBJ2-2,TRBD2,TRBV6-1,CASPGLGNTGELFF,TGTGCCAGTCCGGGACTAGGGAACACCGGGGAGCTGTTTTTT
few,TRBJ1-1,NA,TRBV4-1,CASSHPGFTEAFF,TGCGCCAGCAGCCACCCAGGGTTCACTGAAGCTTTCTTT
NA,TRBJ2-5,NA,TRBV9,CASSVAGATQETQYF,TGTGCCAGCAGCGTAGCAGGGGCTACCCAAGAGACCCAGTACTTC
NA,TRBJ2-5,NA,TRBV2,CASEDFQETQYF,TGTGCCAGCGAGGACTTCCAAGAGACCCAGTACTTC
NA,TRBJ1-1,NA,TRBV2,CASSEMGAGTEAFF,TGTGCCAGCAGTGAGATGGGTGCGGGGACTGAAGCTTTCTTT
NA,TRBJ1-2,TRBD1,TRBV5-6,CASSPTGPYGYTF,TGTGCCAGCAGCCCGACAGGGCCCTATGGCTACACCTTC
NA,TRBJ1-2,NA,TRBV11-2,CASSREHYGYTF,TGTGCCAGCAGTCGGGAGCACTATGGCTACACCTTC
NA,TRBJ2-7,NA,TRBV7-8,CASSFGGIPYEQYF,TGTGCCAGCAGCTTTGGAGGGATCCCCTACGAGCAGTACTTC
NA,TRBJ1-3,NA,TRBV10-1,CASSVGAEQIGNTIYF,TGCGCCAGCAGTGTCGGAGCGGAACAGATTGGAAACACCATATATTTT
NA,TRBJ1-1,NA,TRBV30,CAWSVWGGTEAFF,TGTGCCTGGAGTGTATGGGGGGGGACTGAAGCTTTCTTT
NA,TRBJ2-7,NA,TRBV7-6,CASSLGKLITGEQYF,TGTGCCAGCAGCTTAGGGAAATTGATTACGGGCGAGCAGTACTTC
NA,TRBJ2-7,NA,TRBV28,CASSLGGSLPYEQYF,TGTGCCAGCAGTTTAGGTGGGAGTTTACCCTACGAGCAGTACTTC
NA,TRBJ2-5,NA,TRBV2,CASKRPALPRGETQYF,TGTGCCAGCAAACGGCCTGCCCTACCGCGGGGAGAGACCCAGTACTTC
NA,TRBJ2-2,NA,TRBV12-5,CASSSGSYTGELFF,TGTGCTAGTTCCAGCGGCTCTTACACCGGGGAGCTGTTTTTT
NA,TRBJ2-7,TRBD1,TRBV10-3,CAISGGQNYEQYF,TGTGCCATCAGTGGGGGACAGAACTACGAGCAGTACTTC
NA,TRBJ2-5,TRBD2,TRBV29-1,CSVVRTSSQTQYF,TGCAGCGTTGTTAGGACTAGTAGTCAGACCCAGTACTTC